This record concerns one TCR beta chain sequence. Which antigen it targets is not known. Base qualities were left out, and no much larger clone turns up one base away. The data were taken from a study of blood T cell repertoires in COVID-19 (dated by TCRdb to 2018 to 2020). Context from the whole study: Samples covering the acute and convalescent phases of COVID-19 were provided by collaborators in the United States, Italy and Spain. The prospective study material was composed of cDNA or gDNA derived from T cells, B-cell-depleted T cells, or PBMCs. Deeply sampled blood TCRbeta repertoires from subjects exposed to, actively infected with, or recovered from COVID-19 were included in the dataset. A freely available public database, intended as a resource for researchers studying the immune response to SARS-CoV-2, is where the repertoires were released. The samples were drawn from the first 160 participants of the ongoing ImmuneRACE study and from 950 to 1,500 subjects provided by 6 global collaborators. Nearly every sample came with metadata listing a de-identified subject ID, COVID-19 status, age in years and sex. Where available, HLA class I and class II types were obtained from metadata supplied by the sample provider rather than from assay-based typing. Study-wide findings and limitations: The amount of clinical and demographic metadata varied by source and participant and was provided uncurated.

Collaborating institutions collected whole blood in K2EDTA tubes following their own protocols. For TCRbeta analysis, collaborators shipped samples in one of three forms: frozen whole blood, isolated PBMCs, or DNA extracted from either of those sample types. The immunoSEQ Assay, a bias-controlled multiplex PCR, was used to amplify TCRbeta CDR3 regions from genomic DNA. Per the original workflow: Within the assay, amplification of reference gene primers was used to estimate how many nucleated cells each sample contained. To quantify the absolute abundance of each unique TCRbeta CDR3 rearrangement, sequence reads were collapsed and filtered. For each sample, productive Simpson clonality was calculated by taking the square root of Simpson's diversity index across productive rearrangements. TCRdb's version of the immuneACCESS table is confined to in-frame rearrangements and falls short of the full clone set. An unresolved V gene accounts for under half of the shortfall where checked; the remainder is of unknown origin. V and J calls and clone size are copied from that table; D and trimming were computed from the DNA. Recorded for this sample are about 670,000 clones; 75% to 90% of them occurred a single time. Of the sample, around 0.3% is held by the ten largest clones.

Including the terminal cysteine and phenylalanine, the CDR3 comprises 15 residues. Just the 45-base CDR3 DNA is kept, in frame starting at base 1. CDR1 MDHEN and CDR2 SYDVKM were looked up in the germline V gene. The germline V and J ends show losses of 11 bases and 2 bases respectively, and no gene match explains 10 bases of the junction. Recombination joined TRBV28 with TRBJ2-3; TRBD1 agrees with 10 junctional bases. The sequenced material came from peripheral blood. The TCR comes from a woman aged 18-29 years with acute or convalescent COVID-19. The CDR3 protein sequence reads: CAAQRDRGHTDTQYF. The DNA is TGTGCCGCCCAGCGGGACAGGGGACACACAGATACGCAGTATTTT. The full variable domain, with segments outside the CDR3 supplied by the reference TRBV28 and TRBJ2-3 proteins, appears as DVKVTQSSRYLVKRTGEKVFLECVQDMDHENMFWYRQDPGLGLRLIYFSYDVKMKEKGDIPEGYSVSREKKERFSLILESASTNQTSMYLCAAQRDRGHTDTQYFGPGTRLTVL.